The next 10 T cell receptor beta chains were all read from a single sample in a study of cytomegalovirus exposure and HLA in healthy donors. Vbeta (60) and Jbeta (13) primers were used in the PCR. Repertoires were generated with immunoSEQ multiplex PCR, while TCRdb's copy carries only in-frame clones and drops some. The sample lists some 90,000 clones; about four fifths were seen once. Sample: PBMCs. Receptor source: a man in his forties or fifties in good health and CMV-seronegative.

This chain connects TRBV4-2 to TRBJ1-2, with D possibly matching TRBD1 (6 bases). The CDR3 sequence is 15 residues long. Trimming cost V 1 base and J 3 bases, with 12 bases left between them. Germline-derived CDR1 and CDR2 are LGHNA and YNFKEQ. The CDR3 DNA is TGTGCCAGCAGCCAAGGGGACACAACAGACTATGGCTACACCTTC. Its translation: CASSQGDTTDYGYTF.

This clone was counted between two and nine times. The chain combines TRBV5-1 with TRBJ1-4; possibly TRBD1 for D (6 bases). The CDR3 contains 14 residues. Germline CDR1 and CDR2: SGHRS and YFSETQ. V was trimmed by 3 bases and J by 5 bases, leaving 11 bases between them. CDR3 bases: TGCGCCAGCAGCTCCGAGCAGGGGAATGAAAAACTGTTTTTT. It specifies CASSSEQGNEKLFF. Looking up the rest from reference TRBV5-1 and TRBJ1-4 gives the full variable domain: KAGVTQTPRYLIKTRGQQVTLSCSPISGHRSVSWYQQTPGQGLQFLFEYFSETQRNKGNFPGRFSGRQFSNSRSEMNVSTLELGDSALYLCASSSEQGNEKLFFGSGTQLSVL.

This rearrangement joins TRBV28 to TRBJ1-3; D is ambiguous. Between the trimmed V and J ends, which lost 6 bases and 0 bases, there was a span of 12 bases. Germline CDR1 reads MDHEN; CDR2 reads SYDVKM. This CDR3 comprises 15 residues. This CDR3 reads CASSPSGNSGNTIYF. CDR3 nucleotides: TGTGCCAGCAGCCCCTCGGGAAACTCTGGAAACACCATATATTTT.

The gene calls are TRBV29-1 and TRBJ1-1; 7 bases fit TRBD1. The CDR3 contains 11 residues. Germline values: CDR1 SQVTM, CDR2 ANQGSEA. After removal of 5 bases from V and 8 bases from J, the junction contained 5 bases not matched to a gene. The CDR3 DNA follows: TGCAGCGTTTCCTCGGACAGGGAAGCTTTCTTT. Translated: CSVSSDREAFF.

The CDR3 loop is CASSPLDRGLVGYTF. The DNA for the CDR3 is TGTGCCAGCAGCCCACTGGACCGAGGGTTGGTCGGCTACACCTTC. V gene TRBV5-4 combines with J gene TRBJ1-2; D unclear. The CDR3 contains 15 residues. Germline V lookup: CDR1 SGHNT, CDR2 YYREEE (reference sequence). Trimming stripped 4 bases from V and 8 bases from J, with 21 bases between.

The chain combines TRBV4-2 with TRBJ2-1; TRBD1 agrees at 7 bases. V dropped 1 base and J dropped 8; count of bases not matched to a gene: 8. The CDR3 covers 15 residues. Germline V gene data show CDR1 as LGHNA and CDR2 as YNFKEQ. This chain's CDR3 is CASSQASAQGHEQFF. Here the CDR3 DNA reads TGTGCCAGCAGCCAAGCTTCGGCACAGGGGCATGAGCAGTTCTTC.

This clone was counted a few times. The rearrangement links TRBV16 to TRBJ1-1; 7 positions match TRBD1. Looked up from germline, CDR1 is KGHSY and CDR2 is FQNENV. The CDR3 covers 16 residues. The V and J ends lost 4 bases and 4 bases, in that order; junction bases with no gene match: 12. CDR3 DNA sequence: TGTGCCAGCAGCCTTGGACAGGACCTTGGGGGCACTGAAGCTTTCTTT. Amino acids: CASSLGQDLGGTEAFF.

The rearrangement uses TRBV18 and TRBJ2-5; 8 bases are a match to TRBD1. The CDR3 is 15 residues long. Germline CDR1 reads KGHSH; CDR2 reads LQKENI. Trimming cost V 4 bases and J 4 bases; bases outside gene matches: 8. The CDR3 DNA reads as TGTGCCAGCTCACTCTCGACAGGGGTTAGAGAGACCCAGTACTTC. It encodes CASSLSTGVRETQYF.

The sample holds a few counts of this clone. The rearrangement joins TRBV6-1 to TRBJ1-2; unclear D gene. The CDR3 covers 15 residues. V shed 7 bases and J shed 2 bases, with 17 bases lying between them. Germline V lookup: CDR1 MNHNS, CDR2 SASEGT. CDR3: CASTRGVGRNYGYTF. CDR3 nucleotide sequence: TGTGCCAGCACCCGGGGAGTTGGGCGGAACTATGGCTACACCTTC.

The chain has TRBV25-1 and TRBJ2-5; D is undetermined. The CDR3 has 18 amino acids. Germline loops: CDR1 MGHDK, CDR2 SYGVNS. The V gene lost 6 bases and the J gene lost 7 bases, with 30 bases spanning the gap. CDR3 DNA: TGTGCCAGCAGATTTCCTTTCTTACTCACCCGCCCCAGGATGACCCAGTACTTC. Translation gives CASRFPFLLTRPRMTQYF.